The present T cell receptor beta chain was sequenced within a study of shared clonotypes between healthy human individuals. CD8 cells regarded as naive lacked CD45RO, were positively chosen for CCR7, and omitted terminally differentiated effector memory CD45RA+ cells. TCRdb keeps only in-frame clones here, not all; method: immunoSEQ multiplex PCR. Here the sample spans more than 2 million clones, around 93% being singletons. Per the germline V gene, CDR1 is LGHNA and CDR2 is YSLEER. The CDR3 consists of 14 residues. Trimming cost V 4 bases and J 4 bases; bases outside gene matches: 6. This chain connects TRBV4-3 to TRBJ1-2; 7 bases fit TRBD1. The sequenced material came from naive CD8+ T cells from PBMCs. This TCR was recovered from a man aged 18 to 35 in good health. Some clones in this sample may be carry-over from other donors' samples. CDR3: CASSPVGDSYGYTF. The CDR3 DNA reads TGCGCCAGCAGCCCGGTCGGGGACAGCTATGGCTACACCTTC.